This T cell receptor beta chain was recorded in a study of T-cell reconstitution after alpha-beta-depleted transplantation in children. The authors prepared the TCRbeta library with unique molecular identifiers. MiXCR was run by TCRdb on the PCR reads, yielding one entry per CDR3 protein. The table includes about 580,000 distinct CDR3 sequences, roughly 23% detected once. Overall study results and limits: Fresh T-cell production supplied most of the T-cell counts and diversity seen one year after transplant. At around two months after transplant, the alpha-beta T cells were reportedly derived from several hundred expanded clones that came from non-depleted graft cells. Elevated TCRbeta diversity at day 60 was traced, in some patients, to surviving recipient T cells and thymic progenitors.

This clonotype has a handful of counts. Its antigen is not known. The input for sequencing was PBMCs, mostly from graft donor cells, taken 360 days after TCRalphabeta/CD19-depleted stem cell transplant. The receptor comes from a boy in the first two years of life who had a stem cell transplant for acute myeloid leukemia, so the T cells may come from the graft donor.

The CDR3 protein is CASRAGVTVKNIQYF. CDR3 nucleotides: TGTGCCAGTAGGGCAGGGGTGACAGTCAAAAACATTCAGTACTTC. V and J are TRBV19 and TRBJ2-4; tentatively, D is TRBD1 (6 bases). The V gene lost 6 bases and the J gene lost 3 bases, with 15 bases spanning the gap. CDR1 and CDR2 from the germline V gene are LNHDA and SQIVND (reference sequence). The CDR3 is 15 amino acids.